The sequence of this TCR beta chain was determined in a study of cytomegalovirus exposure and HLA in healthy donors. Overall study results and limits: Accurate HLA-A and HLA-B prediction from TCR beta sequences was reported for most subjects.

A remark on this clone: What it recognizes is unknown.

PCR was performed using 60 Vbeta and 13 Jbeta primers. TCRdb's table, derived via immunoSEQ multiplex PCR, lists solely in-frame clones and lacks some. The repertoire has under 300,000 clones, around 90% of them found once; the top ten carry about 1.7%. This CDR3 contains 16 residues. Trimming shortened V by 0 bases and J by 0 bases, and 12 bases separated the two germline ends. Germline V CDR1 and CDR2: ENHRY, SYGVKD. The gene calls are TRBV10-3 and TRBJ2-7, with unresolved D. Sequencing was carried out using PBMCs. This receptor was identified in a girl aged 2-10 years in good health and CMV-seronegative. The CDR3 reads CAISESLRFSSYEQYF. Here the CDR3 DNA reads TGTGCCATCAGTGAGTCTCTCCGGTTTAGCTCCTACGAGCAGTACTTC.